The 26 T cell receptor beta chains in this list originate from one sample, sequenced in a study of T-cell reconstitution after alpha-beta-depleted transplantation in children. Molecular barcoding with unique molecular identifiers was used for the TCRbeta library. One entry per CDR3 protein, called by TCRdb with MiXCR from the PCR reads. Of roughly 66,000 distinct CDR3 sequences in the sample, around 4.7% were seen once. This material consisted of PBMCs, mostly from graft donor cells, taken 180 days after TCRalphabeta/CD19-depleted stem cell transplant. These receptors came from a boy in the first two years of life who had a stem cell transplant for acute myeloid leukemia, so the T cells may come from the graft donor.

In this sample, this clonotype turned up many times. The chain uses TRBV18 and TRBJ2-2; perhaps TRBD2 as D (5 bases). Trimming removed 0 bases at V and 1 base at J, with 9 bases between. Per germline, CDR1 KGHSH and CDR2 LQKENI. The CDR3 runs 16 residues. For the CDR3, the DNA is TGTGCCAGCTCACCACCCAGCCGGGGGAACACCGGGGAGCTGTTTTTT. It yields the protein CASSPPSRGNTGELFF.

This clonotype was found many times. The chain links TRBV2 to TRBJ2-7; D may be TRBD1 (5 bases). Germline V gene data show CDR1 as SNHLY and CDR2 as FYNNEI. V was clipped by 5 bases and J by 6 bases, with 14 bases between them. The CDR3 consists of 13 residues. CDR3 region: CASSSDNYVEQYV. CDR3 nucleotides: TGTGCCAGCAGTTCGGACAATTACGTCGAGCAGTACGTC.

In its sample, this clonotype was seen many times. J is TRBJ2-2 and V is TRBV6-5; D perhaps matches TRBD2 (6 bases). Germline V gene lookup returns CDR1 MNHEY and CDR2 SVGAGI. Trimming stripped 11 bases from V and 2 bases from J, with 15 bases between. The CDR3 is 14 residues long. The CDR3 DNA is TGTGCCCCTCTCGGCGGGGAAAACACCGGGGAGCTGTTTTTT. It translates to CAPLGGENTGELFF.

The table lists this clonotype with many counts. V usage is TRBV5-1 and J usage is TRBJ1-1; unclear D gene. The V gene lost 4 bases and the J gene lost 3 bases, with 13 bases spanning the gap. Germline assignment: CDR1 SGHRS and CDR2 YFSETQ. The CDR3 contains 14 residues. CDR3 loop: CASSNVGYDTEAFF. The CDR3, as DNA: TGCGCCAGCAGCAACGTGGGCTATGACACTGAAGCTTTCTTT.

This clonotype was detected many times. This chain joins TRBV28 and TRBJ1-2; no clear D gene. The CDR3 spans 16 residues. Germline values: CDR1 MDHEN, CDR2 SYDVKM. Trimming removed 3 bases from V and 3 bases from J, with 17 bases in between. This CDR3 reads CASSLVTGSGHYGYTF. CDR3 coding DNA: TGTGCCAGCAGTTTGGTCACCGGATCGGGTCACTATGGCTACACCTTC.

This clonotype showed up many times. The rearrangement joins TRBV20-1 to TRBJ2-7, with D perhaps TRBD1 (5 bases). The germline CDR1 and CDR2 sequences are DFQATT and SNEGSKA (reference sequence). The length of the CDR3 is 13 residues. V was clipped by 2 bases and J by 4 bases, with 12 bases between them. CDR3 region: CSARPTGEYEQYV. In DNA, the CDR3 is TGCAGTGCTAGACCAACAGGCGAGTACGAGCAGTACGTC.

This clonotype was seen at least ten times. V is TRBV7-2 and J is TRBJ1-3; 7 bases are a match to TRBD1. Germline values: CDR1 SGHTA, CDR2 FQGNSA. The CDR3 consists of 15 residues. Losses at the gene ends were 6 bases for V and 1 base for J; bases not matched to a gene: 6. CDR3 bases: TGTGCCAGCAGTACCGAGACAGGGTCTGGAAACACCATATATTTT. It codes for CASSTETGSGNTIYF.

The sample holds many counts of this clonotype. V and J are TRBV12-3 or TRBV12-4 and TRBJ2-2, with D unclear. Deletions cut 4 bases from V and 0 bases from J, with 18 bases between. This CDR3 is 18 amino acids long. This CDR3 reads CASSSGSIGEPNTGELFF. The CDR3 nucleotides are TGTGCCAGCAGTTCAGGCTCCATCGGTGAACCGAACACCGGGGAGCTGTTTTTT.

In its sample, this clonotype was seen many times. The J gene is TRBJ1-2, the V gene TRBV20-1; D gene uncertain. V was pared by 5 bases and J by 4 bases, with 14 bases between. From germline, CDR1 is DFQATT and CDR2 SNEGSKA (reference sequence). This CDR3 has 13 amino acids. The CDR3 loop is CSAPDRSRYGYTF. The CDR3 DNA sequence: TGCAGTGCTCCCGACCGTTCTCGCTATGGCTACACCTTC.

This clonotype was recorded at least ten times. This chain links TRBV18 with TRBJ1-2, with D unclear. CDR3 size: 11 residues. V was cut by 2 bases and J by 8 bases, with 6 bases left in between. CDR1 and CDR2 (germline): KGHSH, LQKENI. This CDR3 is CASSPSEGYTF. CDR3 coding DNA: TGTGCCAGCTCACCATCAGAAGGCTACACCTTC.

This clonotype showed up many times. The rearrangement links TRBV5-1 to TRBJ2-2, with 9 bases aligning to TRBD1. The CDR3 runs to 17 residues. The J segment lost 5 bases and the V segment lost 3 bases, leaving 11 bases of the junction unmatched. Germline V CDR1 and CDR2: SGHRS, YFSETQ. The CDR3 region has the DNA TGCGCCAGCAGCTCGGAACAGGGGGCAGCGTGGACCGGGGAGCTGTTTTTT. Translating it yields CASSSEQGAAWTGELFF.

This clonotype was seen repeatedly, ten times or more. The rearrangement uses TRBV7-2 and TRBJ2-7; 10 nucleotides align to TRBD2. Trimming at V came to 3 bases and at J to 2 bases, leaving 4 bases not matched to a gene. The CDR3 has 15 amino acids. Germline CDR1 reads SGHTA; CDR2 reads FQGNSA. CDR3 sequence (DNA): TGTGCCAGCAGCTTCACCAGCGGGGGGGCCTACGAGCAGTACTTC. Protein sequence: CASSFTSGGAYEQYF. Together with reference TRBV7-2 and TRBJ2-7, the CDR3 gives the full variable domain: GAGVSQSPSNKVTEKGKDVELRCDPISGHTALYWYRQSLGQGLEFLIYFQGNSAPDKSGLPSDRFSAERTGGSVSTLTIQRTQQEDSAVYLCASSFTSGGAYEQYFGPGTRLTVT.

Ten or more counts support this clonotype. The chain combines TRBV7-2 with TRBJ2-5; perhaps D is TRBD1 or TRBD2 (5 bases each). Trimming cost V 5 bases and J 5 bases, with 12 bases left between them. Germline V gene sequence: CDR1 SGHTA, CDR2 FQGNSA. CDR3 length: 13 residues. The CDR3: CASSLLWGETQYF. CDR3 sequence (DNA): TGTGCCAGCAGCCTCCTCTGGGGGGAGACCCAGTACTTC.

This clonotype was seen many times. CDR3: CASSQARTGYRSTDTQYF. As DNA, the CDR3 is TGCGCCAGCAGCCAAGCCCGAACTGGCTACCGCTCCACAGATACGCAGTATTTT. This chain uses TRBV4-3 with TRBJ2-3; no clear D. The CDR3 spans 18 residues. Germline V gives CDR1 LGHNA, CDR2 YSLEER. V was cut by 1 base and J by 2 bases, with 19 bases left in between.

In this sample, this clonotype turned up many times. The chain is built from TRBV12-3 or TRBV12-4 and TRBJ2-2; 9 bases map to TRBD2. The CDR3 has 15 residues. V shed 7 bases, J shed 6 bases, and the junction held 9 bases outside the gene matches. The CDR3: CASTGGGLAPGELFF. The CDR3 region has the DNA TGTGCCAGCACCGGAGGGGGACTAGCCCCCGGGGAGCTGTTTTTT.

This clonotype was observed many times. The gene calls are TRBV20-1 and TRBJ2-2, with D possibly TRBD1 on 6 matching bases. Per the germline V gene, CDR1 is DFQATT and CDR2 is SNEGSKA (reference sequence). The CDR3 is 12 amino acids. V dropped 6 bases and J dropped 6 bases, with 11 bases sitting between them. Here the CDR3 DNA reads TGCAGTGCCGACAGGTCCGCCGGGGAGCTGTTTTTT. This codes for CSADRSAGELFF.

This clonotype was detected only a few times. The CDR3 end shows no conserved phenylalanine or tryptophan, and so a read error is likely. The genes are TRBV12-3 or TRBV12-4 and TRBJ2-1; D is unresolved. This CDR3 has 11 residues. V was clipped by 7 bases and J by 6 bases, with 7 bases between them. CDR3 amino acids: CASTPSNEQFS. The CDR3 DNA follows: TGTGCCAGCACACCTTCCAATGAGCAGTTCTCC.

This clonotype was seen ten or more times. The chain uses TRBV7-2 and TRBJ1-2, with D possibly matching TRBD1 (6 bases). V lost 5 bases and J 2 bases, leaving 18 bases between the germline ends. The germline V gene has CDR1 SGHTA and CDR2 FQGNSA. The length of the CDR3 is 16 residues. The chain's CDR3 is CASSPIAGRGNYGYTF. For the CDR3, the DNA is TGTGCCAGCAGCCCTATCGCGGGAAGGGGGAACTATGGCTACACCTTC.

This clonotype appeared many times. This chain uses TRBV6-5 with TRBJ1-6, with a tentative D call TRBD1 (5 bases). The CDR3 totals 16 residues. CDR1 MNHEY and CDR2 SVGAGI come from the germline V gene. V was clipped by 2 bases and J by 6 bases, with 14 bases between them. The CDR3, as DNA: TGTGCCAGCAGTTACCTGGGAGGGGCCGTTAATTCACCCCTCCACTTT. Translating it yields CASSYLGGAVNSPLHF.

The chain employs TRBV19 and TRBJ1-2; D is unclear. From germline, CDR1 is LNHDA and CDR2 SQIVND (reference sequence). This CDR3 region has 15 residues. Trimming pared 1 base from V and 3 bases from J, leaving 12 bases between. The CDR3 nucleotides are TGTGCCAGTAGTATAGGACTTCCCATCTACTATGGCTACACCTTC. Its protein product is CASSIGLPIYYGYTF. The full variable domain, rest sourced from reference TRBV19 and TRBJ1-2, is DGGITQSPKYLFRKEGQNVTLSCEQNLNHDAMYWYRQDPGQGLRLIYYSQIVNDFQKGDIAEGYSVSREKKESFPLTVTSAQKNPTAFYLCASSIGLPIYYGYTFGSGTRLTVV.

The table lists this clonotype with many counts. CDR3 sequence reads: CASSYLPDRGQNEQFF. CDR3 coding DNA: TGCGCCAGCAGTTACCTCCCGGACAGGGGGCAGAATGAGCAGTTCTTC. The chain has TRBV5-1 and TRBJ2-1, with TRBD1 identical over 11 bases. J gave up 7 bases and V 5 bases, and 11 bases lay outside the gene matches. Germline V gene lookup returns CDR1 SGHRS and CDR2 YFSETQ. CDR3 length: 16 residues.

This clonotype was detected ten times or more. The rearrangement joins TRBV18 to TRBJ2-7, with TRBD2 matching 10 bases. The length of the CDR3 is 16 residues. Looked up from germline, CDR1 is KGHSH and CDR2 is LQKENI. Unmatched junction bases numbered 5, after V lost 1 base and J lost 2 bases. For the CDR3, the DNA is TGTGCCAGCTCACCACGCCCTAGCGGGGGCCCCTACGAGCAGTACGTC. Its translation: CASSPRPSGGPYEQYV.

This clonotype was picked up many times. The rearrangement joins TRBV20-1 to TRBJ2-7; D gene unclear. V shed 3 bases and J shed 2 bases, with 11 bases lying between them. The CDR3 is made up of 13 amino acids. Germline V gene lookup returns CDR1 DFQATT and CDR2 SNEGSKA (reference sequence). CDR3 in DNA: TGCAGTGCTAGGAGTGATCCGACCTACGAGCAGTACTTC. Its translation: CSARSDPTYEQYF.

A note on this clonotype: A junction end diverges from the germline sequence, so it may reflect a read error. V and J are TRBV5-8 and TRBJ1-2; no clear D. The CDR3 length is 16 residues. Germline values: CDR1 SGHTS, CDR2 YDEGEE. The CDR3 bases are TGTGACAGCTGCTTGGCCGATCCACTACGAGGCTATGGCTACACCTTC. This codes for CDSCLADPLRGYGYTF.

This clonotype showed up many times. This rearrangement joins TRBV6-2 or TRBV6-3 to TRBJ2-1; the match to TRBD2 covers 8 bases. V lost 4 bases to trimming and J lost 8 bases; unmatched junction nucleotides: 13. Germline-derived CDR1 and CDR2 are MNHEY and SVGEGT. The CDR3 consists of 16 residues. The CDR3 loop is CASSSGFRGGRDEQFF. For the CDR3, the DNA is TGTGCCAGCAGTTCGGGATTTCGGGGGGGCAGGGATGAGCAGTTCTTC.

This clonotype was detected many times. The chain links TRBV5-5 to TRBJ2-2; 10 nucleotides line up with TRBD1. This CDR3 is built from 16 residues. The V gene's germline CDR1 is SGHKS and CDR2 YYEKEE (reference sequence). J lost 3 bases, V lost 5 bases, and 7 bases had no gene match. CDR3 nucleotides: TGTGCCAGCAGTTCCGGGACAGGGGCGGACACCGGGGAGCTGTTTTTT. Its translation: CASSSGTGADTGELFF.